Each of the 17 T cell receptor beta chains below was sequenced from the same sample in a study of shared clonotypes between healthy human individuals. Sequencing used immunoSEQ multiplex PCR; TCRdb keeps in-frame clones, though not all of them. The sample comprises some 2.1 million clones, roughly 94% of which are singletons, and 0.13% rests with the top ten. The sequencing sample was made of naive CD4+ T cells sorted from blood. Subset described: CD45RA+ positively selected. These receptors came from a young man in good health.

The chain has TRBV19 and TRBJ2-7; 12 nucleotides agree with TRBD2. V dropped 6 bases and J dropped 0; count of bases not matched to a gene: 12. The length of the CDR3 is 18 residues. Germline CDR1 LNHDA, CDR2 SQIVND (reference sequence). CDR3 residues: CASSNRPGTSGFSYEQYF. In DNA form, the CDR3 reads TGTGCCAGTAGCAACCGACCCGGGACTAGCGGGTTCTCCTACGAGCAGTACTTC. Based on the CDR3 plus reference TRBV19 and TRBJ2-7, the full variable domain is DGGITQSPKYLFRKEGQNVTLSCEQNLNHDAMYWYRQDPGQGLRLIYYSQIVNDFQKGDIAEGYSVSREKKESFPLTVTSAQKNPTAFYLCASSNRPGTSGFSYEQYFGPGTRLTVT.

CDR3 residues: CASSPPGQGSSPLHF. The CDR3 DNA is TGTGCCAGCAGTCCACCGGGACAGGGTTCTTCACCCCTCCACTTT. The chain joins TRBV28 to TRBJ1-6; TRBD1 aligns across 9 bases. CDR1 and CDR2 (germline): MDHEN, SYDVKM. J was trimmed by 9 bases and V by 5 bases; bases with no gene match: 8. CDR3 length: 15 residues.

The chain couples TRBV5-4 to TRBJ2-1, with D possibly being TRBD2 (7 bases). Between the trimmed V and J ends, which lost 4 bases and 0 bases, there was a span of 17 bases. Germline loops: CDR1 SGHNT, CDR2 YYREEE (reference sequence). This CDR3 region has 17 residues. The DNA for the CDR3 is TGTGCCAGCAGCCCCATGCGGGGGCCCAGCTCCTACAATGAGCAGTTCTTC. This encodes CASSPMRGPSSYNEQFF.

This sequence joins TRBV10-3 and TRBJ1-2, with D possibly matching TRBD1 (6 bases). The CDR3 sequence is 11 residues long. Germline assignment: CDR1 ENHRY and CDR2 SYGVKD. V was clipped by 6 bases and J by 7 bases, with 9 bases between them. The CDR3 DNA is TGTGCCATCAGGGACAGCCTTGGCTACACCTTC. Translating it yields CAIRDSLGYTF.

The rearrangement links TRBV7-3 to TRBJ2-1; the D gene is possibly TRBD1 (6 bases). V was cut by 5 bases and J by 7 bases, with 12 bases left in between. This CDR3 is 13 amino acids long. Germline V gives CDR1 SGHTA, CDR2 FQGTGA. The CDR3 spells CASSLGTGNEQFF. The CDR3 DNA reads as TGTGCCAGCAGCCTAGGAACAGGGAATGAGCAGTTCTTC.

V usage is TRBV15 and J usage is TRBJ1-4, with a tentative D call TRBD1 (5 bases). The CDR3 length is 13 residues. Deletions cut 0 bases from V and 11 bases from J, with 10 bases between. Germline-derived CDR1 and CDR2 are LNHNV and YYDKDF (reference sequence). The CDR3 DNA reads as TGTGCCACCAGCAGAGAAGGGGCGAGGAAACTGTTTTTT. Its protein is CATSREGARKLFF.

The V and J genes are TRBV11-2 and TRBJ1-5; D unclear. In germline, CDR1 is SGHAT, CDR2 FQNNGV. Deletions cut 0 bases from V and 4 bases from J, with 4 bases between. CDR3 length equals 13 residues. CDR3 sequence reads: CASSLDENQPQHF. The CDR3 DNA reads TGTGCCAGCAGCTTAGACGAGAATCAGCCCCAGCATTTT.

The V call is TRBV6-1, the J call TRBJ2-7; 12 bases map to TRBD1. The CDR3 covers 19 residues. J lost 0 bases, V lost 4 bases, and 13 bases had no gene match. Germline V gene lookup returns CDR1 MNHNS and CDR2 SASEGT. The CDR3: CASSGPGQGAVLSSYEQYF. The CDR3 nucleotides read TGTGCCAGCAGTGGCCCGGGACAGGGGGCCGTCTTAAGCTCCTACGAGCAGTACTTC.

The rearrangement uses TRBV19 and TRBJ2-5; 10 bases fit TRBD2. V lost 6 bases to trimming and J lost 2 bases; unmatched junction nucleotides: 6. The CDR3 contains 15 residues. Germline V lookup: CDR1 LNHDA, CDR2 SQIVND (reference sequence). CDR3 bases: TGTGCCAGTAGGCGGGGACTAGCGCCACAAGAGACCCAGTACTTC. Its protein product is CASRRGLAPQETQYF.

The chain couples TRBV28 to TRBJ2-7; D call uncertain. Trimming stripped 1 base from V and 6 bases from J, with 4 bases between. This CDR3 spans 11 amino acids. Germline V gives CDR1 MDHEN, CDR2 SYDVKM. The CDR3 here is CASSLLREQYF. The CDR3 DNA is TGTGCCAGCAGTTTATTACGCGAGCAGTACTTC. The full variable domain, in which reference TRBV28 and TRBJ2-7 provide the parts outside the CDR3, is DVKVTQSSRYLVKRTGEKVFLECVQDMDHENMFWYRQDPGLGLRLIYFSYDVKMKEKGDIPEGYSVSREKKERFSLILESASTNQTSMYLCASSLLREQYFGPGTRLTVT.

V usage is TRBV12-5 and J usage is TRBJ2-1; 10 nucleotides line up with TRBD1. The germline gives CDR1 LGHNT, CDR2 FRNRAP. V trimming: 1 base; J trimming: 7 bases; junction bases outside the gene matches: 7. The CDR3 is 16 amino acids. The CDR3 is CASGLGQDRGWNEQFF. The CDR3 DNA reads TGTGCTAGTGGTTTGGGCCAGGACAGGGGGTGGAATGAGCAGTTCTTC.

This clone was observed a single time. This sequence joins TRBV2 and TRBJ2-3; D could derive from TRBD1 or TRBD2 (6 bases each). CDR3 length: 15 residues. Germline V lookup: CDR1 SNHLY, CDR2 FYNNEI. V was pared by 5 bases and J by 3 bases, with 15 bases between. The CDR3 protein is CASSPEGERTDTQYF. In nucleotides, the CDR3 is TGTGCCAGCAGTCCGGAGGGGGAAAGGACAGATACGCAGTATTTT.

The J gene is TRBJ2-1, the V gene TRBV2, with TRBD2 matching 12 bases. Germline CDR1 and CDR2: SNHLY and FYNNEI. There are 15 residues in the CDR3. J was trimmed by 3 bases and V by 4 bases; bases with no gene match: 1. The CDR3 protein is CASSGGLAGYNEQFF. CDR3 coding DNA: TGTGCCAGCAGTGGGGGACTAGCGGGCTACAATGAGCAGTTCTTC.

Worth noting for this clone: Other DNA sequences within the sample encode an identical CDR3. CDR3 loop: CASSRTGYEQYF. The CDR3 DNA sequence: TGCGCCAGCAGTAGAACAGGGTACGAGCAGTACTTC. The chain links TRBV10-1 to TRBJ2-7, with a possible D match to TRBD1 (6 bases). V was pared by 5 bases and J by 4 bases, with 9 bases between. The germline gives CDR1 WNHNN, CDR2 SYGVQD (reference sequence). This CDR3 is 12 amino acids long.

This chain uses TRBV7-9 with TRBJ2-7; 7 bases map to TRBD1. Germline CDR1 and CDR2: SEHNR and FQNEAQ (reference sequence). V shed 5 bases, J shed 2 bases, and the junction held 6 bases outside the gene matches. The CDR3 length is 14 residues. CDR3 region: CASSRTGDAYEQYF. DNA for the CDR3: TGTGCCAGCAGCCGTACAGGGGATGCCTACGAGCAGTACTTC.

This sequence joins TRBV5-8 and TRBJ2-1, with D tentatively TRBD1 or TRBD2 (5 bases each). Germline-derived CDR1 and CDR2 are SGHTS and YDEGEE. V lost 5 bases, J lost 8 bases, and 11 bases lay in between. The CDR3 runs 12 residues. The CDR3 is CASRVRGHEQFF. The CDR3 DNA is TGTGCCAGCAGAGTCCGGGGCCATGAGCAGTTCTTC.

The CDR3 sequence: CAWSEGGSTFNEKLFF. The DNA of the CDR3 is TGTGCCTGGAGCGAAGGGGGCAGTACCTTTAATGAAAAACTGTTTTTT. The chain has TRBV30 and TRBJ1-4; 7 nucleotides line up with TRBD1. Germline CDR1 reads GTSNPN; CDR2 reads SVGIG (reference sequence). V lost 3 bases, J lost 4 bases, and 11 bases stayed unmatched. CDR3 size: 16 residues.